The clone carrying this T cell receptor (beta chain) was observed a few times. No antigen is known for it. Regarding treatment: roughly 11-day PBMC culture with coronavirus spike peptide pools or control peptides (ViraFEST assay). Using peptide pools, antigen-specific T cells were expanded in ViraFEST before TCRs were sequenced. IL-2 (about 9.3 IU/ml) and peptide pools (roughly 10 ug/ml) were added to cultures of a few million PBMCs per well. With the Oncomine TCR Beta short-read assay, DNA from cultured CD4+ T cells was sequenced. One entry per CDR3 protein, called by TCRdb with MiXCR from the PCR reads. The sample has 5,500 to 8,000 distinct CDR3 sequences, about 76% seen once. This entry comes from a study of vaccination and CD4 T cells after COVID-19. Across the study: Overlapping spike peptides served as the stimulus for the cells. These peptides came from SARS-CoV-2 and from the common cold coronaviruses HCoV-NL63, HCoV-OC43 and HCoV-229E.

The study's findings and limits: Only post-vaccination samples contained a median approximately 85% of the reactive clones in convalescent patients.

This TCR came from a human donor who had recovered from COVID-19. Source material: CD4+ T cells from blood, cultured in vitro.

CDR3 in DNA: TGTGCCAGCAGTGAAGCAGGGGGCTGGGAGCCCCAGCATTTT. It codes for CASSEAGGWEPQHF. The chain uses TRBV6-1 and TRBJ1-5; 7 bases fit TRBD1. Germline values: CDR1 MNHNS, CDR2 SASEGT. The V segment lost 0 bases and the J segment 8 bases; nucleotides outside the gene matches: 4. The length of the CDR3 is 14 residues.